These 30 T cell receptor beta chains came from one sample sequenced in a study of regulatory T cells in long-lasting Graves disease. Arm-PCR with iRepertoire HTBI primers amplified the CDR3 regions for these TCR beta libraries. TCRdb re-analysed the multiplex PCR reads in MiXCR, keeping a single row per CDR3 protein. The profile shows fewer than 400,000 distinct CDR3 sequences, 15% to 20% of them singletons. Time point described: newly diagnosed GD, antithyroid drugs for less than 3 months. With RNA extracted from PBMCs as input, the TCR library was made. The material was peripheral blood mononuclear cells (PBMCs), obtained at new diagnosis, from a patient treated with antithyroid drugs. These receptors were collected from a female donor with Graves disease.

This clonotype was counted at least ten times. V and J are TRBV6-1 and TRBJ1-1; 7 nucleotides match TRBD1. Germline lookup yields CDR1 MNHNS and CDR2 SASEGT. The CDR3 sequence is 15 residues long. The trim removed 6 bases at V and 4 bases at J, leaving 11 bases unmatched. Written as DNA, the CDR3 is TGTGCCAGCAGCACCCCGAGGGGGCCGGGCACTGAAGCTTTCTTT. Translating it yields CASSTPRGPGTEAFF.

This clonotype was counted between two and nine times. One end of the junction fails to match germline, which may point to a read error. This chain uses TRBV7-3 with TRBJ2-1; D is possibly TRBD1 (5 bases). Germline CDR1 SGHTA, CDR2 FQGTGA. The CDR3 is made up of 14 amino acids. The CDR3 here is CASSPLGRNNERFF. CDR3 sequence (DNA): TGTGCCAGCAGCCCATTGGGGCGGAACAATGAGCGGTTCTTC. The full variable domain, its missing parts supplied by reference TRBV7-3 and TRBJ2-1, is GAGVSQTPSNKVTEKGKYVELRCDPISGHTALYWYRQSLGQGPEFLIYFQGTGAADDSGLPNDRFFAVRPEGSVSTLKIQRTERGDSAVYLCASSPLGRNNERFFGPGTRLTVL.

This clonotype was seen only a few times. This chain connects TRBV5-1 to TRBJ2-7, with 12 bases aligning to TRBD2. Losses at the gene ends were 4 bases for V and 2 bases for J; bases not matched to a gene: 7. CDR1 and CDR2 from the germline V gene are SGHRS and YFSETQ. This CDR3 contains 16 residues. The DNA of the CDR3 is TGCGCCAGCAGCCAAGAGCGGACTAGCGGGACCTACGAGCAGTACTTC. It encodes CASSQERTSGTYEQYF.

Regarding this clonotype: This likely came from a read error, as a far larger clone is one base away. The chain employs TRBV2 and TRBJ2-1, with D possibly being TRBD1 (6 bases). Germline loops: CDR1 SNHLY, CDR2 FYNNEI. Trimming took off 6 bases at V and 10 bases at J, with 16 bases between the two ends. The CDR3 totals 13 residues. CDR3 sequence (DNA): TGTGCCAGCAGCGTACAGGGTTACCACGAGCAGTTCTTC. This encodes CASSVQGYHEQFF.

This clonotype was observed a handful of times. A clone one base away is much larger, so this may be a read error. Written as DNA, the CDR3 is TGTGCCGGCAGTGAAAGGGGACAGGCGGGAGAAAAACTGTTTTTT. Translation: CAGSERGQAGEKLFF. The rearrangement joins TRBV6-1 to TRBJ1-4, with TRBD1 matching over 8 bases. Germline V gene lookup returns CDR1 MNHNS and CDR2 SASEGT. The CDR3 has 15 amino acids.

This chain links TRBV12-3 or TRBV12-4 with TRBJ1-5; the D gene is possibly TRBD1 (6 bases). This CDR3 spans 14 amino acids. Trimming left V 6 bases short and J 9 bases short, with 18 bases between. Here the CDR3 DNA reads TGTGCCAGCAGCTCGACAGGTAGTCGACGGCCCCAGCATTTT. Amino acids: CASSSTGSRRPQHF.

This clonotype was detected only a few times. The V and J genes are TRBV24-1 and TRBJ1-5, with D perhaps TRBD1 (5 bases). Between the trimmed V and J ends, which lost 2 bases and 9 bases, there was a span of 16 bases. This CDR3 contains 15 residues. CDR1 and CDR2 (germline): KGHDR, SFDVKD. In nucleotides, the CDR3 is TGTGCCACCAGTGATTCGGGCGGGGGAAAGAGGCCCCAGCATTTT. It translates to CATSDSGGGKRPQHF.

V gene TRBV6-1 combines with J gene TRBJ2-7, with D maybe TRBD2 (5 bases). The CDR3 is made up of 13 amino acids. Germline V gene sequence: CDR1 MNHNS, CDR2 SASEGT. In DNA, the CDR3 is TGTACCACCCCCCGGGGTAATTCCTACGAGCAGTACTTC. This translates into CTTPRGNSYEQYF.

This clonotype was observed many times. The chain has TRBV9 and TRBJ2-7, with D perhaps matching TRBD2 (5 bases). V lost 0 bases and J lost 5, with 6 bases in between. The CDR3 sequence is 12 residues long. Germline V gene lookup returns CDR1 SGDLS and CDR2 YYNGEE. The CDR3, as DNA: TGTGCCAGCAGCGTAGGAGGGAACGAGCAGTACTTC. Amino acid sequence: CASSVGGNEQYF.

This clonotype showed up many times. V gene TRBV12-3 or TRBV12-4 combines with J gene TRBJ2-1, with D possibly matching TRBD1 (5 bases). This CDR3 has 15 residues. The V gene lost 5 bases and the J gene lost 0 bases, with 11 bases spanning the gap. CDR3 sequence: CASSQGHSSYNEQFF. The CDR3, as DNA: TGTGCCAGCAGTCAGGGCCACAGCTCCTACAATGAGCAGTTCTTC.

The chain's CDR3 is CSVSRGTYNEQFF. CDR3 coding DNA: TGCAGCGTTTCGAGAGGCACCTACAATGAGCAGTTCTTC. This chain joins TRBV29-1 and TRBJ2-1, with D unclear. Germline V gene lookup returns CDR1 SQVTM and CDR2 ANQGSEA. Trimming left V 5 bases short and J 2 bases short, with 10 bases between. CDR3 size: 13 residues.

CDR3 protein: CASSQVRGPLAQYF. The CDR3 nucleotides read TGCGCCAGCAGCCAAGTGAGGGGGCCTCTCGCGCAGTATTTT. This chain connects TRBV4-1 to TRBJ2-3, with 7 bases aligning to TRBD1. CDR3 size: 14 residues. The junction had 8 bases not matched to a gene; V was cut back by 1 base and J by 10 bases. CDR1 is MGHRA, CDR2 YSYEKL, per germline.

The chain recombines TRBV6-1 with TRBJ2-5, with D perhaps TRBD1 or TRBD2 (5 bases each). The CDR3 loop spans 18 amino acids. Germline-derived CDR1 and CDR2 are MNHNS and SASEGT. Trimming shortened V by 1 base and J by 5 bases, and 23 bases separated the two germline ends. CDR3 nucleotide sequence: TGTGCCAGCAGTGAAGAAGGGGTAGTTGGGACCCCATGGGAGACCCAGTACTTC. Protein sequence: CASSEEGVVGTPWETQYF.

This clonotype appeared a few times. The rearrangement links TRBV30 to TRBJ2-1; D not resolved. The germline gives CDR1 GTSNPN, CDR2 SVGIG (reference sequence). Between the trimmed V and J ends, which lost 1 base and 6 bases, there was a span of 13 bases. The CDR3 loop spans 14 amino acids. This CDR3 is CAWSGGSGLNEQFF. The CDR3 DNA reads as TGTGCCTGGAGTGGAGGTTCGGGTCTCAATGAGCAGTTCTTC. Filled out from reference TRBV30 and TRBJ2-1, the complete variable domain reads SQTIHQWPATLVQPVGSPLSLECTVEGTSNPNLYWYRQAAGRGLQLLFYSVGIGQISSEVPQNLSASRPQDRQFILSSKKLLLSDSGFYLCAWSGGSGLNEQFFGPGTRLTVL.

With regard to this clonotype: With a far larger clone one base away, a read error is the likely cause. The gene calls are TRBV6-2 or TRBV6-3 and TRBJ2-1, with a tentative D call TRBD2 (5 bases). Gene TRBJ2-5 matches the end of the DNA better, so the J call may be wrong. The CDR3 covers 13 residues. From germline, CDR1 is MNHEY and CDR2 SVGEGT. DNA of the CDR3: TGTGCCAGCAGGGACTGGGGTAAAGAGACCCAGTACTTC. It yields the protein CASRDWGKETQYF.

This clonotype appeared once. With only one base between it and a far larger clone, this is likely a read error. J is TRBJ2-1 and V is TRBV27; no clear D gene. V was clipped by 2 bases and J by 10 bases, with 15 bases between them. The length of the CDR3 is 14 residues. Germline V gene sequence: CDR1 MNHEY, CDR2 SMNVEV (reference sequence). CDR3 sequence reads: CASSLGRNSYEQFF. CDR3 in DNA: TGTGCCAGCAGTTTAGGGCGGAACTCCTACGAGCAGTTCTTC.

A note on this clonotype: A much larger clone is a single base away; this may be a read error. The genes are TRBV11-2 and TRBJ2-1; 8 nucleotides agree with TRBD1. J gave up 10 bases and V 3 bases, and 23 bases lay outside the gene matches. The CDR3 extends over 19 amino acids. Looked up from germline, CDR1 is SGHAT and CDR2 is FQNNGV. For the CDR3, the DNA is TGTGCCAGCAGCTTCAGTACCGGGACAGGCCAAGATTACGTCTACGAGCAGTTCTTC. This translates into CASSFSTGTGQDYVYEQFF.

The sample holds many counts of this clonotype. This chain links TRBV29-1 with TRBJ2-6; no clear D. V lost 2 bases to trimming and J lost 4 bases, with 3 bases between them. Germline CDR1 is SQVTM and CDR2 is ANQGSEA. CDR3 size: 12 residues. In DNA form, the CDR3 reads TGCAGCGTTGAATCCGGGGCCAACGTCCTGACTTTC. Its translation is CSVESGANVLTF.

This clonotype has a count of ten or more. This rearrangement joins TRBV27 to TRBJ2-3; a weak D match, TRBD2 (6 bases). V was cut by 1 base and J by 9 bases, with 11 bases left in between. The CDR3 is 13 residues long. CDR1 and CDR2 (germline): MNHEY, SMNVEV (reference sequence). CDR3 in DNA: TGTGCCAGCAGTTTATTCCGGGAGCGGACGCAGTATTTT. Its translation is CASSLFRERTQYF.

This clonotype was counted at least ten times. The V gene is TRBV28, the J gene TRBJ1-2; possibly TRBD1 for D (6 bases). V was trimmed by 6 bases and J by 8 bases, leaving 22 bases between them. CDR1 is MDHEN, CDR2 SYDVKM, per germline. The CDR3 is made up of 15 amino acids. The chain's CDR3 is CASSYTGPTLGGYTF. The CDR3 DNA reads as TGTGCCAGCAGCTACACAGGGCCAACACTGGGAGGCTACACCTTC.

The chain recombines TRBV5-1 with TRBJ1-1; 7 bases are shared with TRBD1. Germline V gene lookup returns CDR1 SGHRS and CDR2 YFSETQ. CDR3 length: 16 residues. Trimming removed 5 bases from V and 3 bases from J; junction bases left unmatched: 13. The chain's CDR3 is CASRRGSGQSHTEAFF. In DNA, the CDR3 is TGCGCCAGCAGACGTGGATCGGGACAGTCACACACTGAAGCTTTCTTT. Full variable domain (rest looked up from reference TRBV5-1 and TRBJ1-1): KAGVTQTPRYLIKTRGQQVTLSCSPISGHRSVSWYQQTPGQGLQFLFEYFSETQRNKGNFPGRFSGRQFSNSRSEMNVSTLELGDSALYLCASRRGSGQSHTEAFFGQGTRLTVV.

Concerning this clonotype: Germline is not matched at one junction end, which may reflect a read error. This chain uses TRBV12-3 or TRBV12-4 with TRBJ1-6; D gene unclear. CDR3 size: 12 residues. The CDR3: CASSPSNSPPHF. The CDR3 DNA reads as TGTGCCAGCAGTCCGAGCAATTCACCCCCCCACTTT.

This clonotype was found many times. The CDR3 sequence: CASSLGLFWGADGYTF. As DNA, the CDR3 is TGTGCCAGCAGTTTAGGGCTATTTTGGGGGGCTGATGGCTACACCTTC. The rearrangement joins TRBV12-3 or TRBV12-4 to TRBJ1-2, with a weak D call TRBD1 (6 bases). This CDR3 is built from 16 residues. Trimming shortened V by 1 base and J by 6 bases, and 18 bases separated the two germline ends.

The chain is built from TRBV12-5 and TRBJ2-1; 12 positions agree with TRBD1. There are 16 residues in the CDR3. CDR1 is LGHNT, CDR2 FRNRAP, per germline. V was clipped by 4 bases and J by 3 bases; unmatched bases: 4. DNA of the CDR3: TGTGCTAGTGGTTCTGGGACAGGGGGCATCTACAATGAGCAGTTCTTC. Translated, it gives CASGSGTGGIYNEQFF. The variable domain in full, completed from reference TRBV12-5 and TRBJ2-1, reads DARVTQTPRHKVTEMGQEVTMRCQPILGHNTVFWYRQTMMQGLELLAYFRNRAPLDDSGMPKDRFSAEMPDATLATLKIQPSEPRDSAVYFCASGSGTGGIYNEQFFGPGTRLTVL.

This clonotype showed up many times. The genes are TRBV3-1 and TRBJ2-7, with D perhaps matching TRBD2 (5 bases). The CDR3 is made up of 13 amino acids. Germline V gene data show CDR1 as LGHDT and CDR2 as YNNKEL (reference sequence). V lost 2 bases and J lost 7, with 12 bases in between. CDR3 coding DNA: TGTGCCAGCAGCCAAATCGGAACGGGGGAGCAGTACTTC. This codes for CASSQIGTGEQYF.

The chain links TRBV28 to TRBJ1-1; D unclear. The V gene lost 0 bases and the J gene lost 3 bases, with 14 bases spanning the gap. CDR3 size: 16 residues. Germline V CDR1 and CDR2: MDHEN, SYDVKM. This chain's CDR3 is CASSLWSLSRYTEAFF. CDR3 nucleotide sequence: TGTGCCAGCAGTTTATGGTCCCTATCTAGGTACACTGAAGCTTTCTTT. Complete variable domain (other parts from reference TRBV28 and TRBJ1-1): DVKVTQSSRYLVKRTGEKVFLECVQDMDHENMFWYRQDPGLGLRLIYFSYDVKMKEKGDIPEGYSVSREKKERFSLILESASTNQTSMYLCASSLWSLSRYTEAFFGQGTRLTVV.

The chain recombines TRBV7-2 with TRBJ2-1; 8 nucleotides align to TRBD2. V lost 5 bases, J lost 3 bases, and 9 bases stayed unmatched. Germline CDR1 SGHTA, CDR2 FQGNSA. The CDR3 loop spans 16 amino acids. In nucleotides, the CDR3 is TGTGCCAGCAGCATCTCGTTAGCGGGATTCTACAATGAGCAGTTCTTC. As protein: CASSISLAGFYNEQFF.

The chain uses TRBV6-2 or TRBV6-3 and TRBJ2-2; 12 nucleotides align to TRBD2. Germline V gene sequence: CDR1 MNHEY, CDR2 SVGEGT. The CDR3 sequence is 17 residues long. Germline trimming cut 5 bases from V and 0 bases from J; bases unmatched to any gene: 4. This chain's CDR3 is CASSLAGGNSNTGELFF. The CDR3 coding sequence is TGTGCCAGCAGTCTAGCGGGAGGGAATTCGAACACCGGGGAGCTGTTTTTT.

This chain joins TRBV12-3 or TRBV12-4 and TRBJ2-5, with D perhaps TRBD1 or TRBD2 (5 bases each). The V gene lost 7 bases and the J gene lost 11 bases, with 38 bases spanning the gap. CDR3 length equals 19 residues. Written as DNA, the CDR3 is TGTGCCAGCACCAAACGATCCGGCCGAGGGGTAGGGCTATGGAATGGGCAGTACTTC. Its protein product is CASTKRSGRGVGLWNGQYF.

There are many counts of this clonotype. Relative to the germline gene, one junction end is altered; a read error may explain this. The CDR3 nucleotides are TGCGCCAGCAGCTTGGACCTGACTGCCGGGGAGCTGTTTTTT. This translates into CASSLDLTAGELFF. The chain combines TRBV5-5 with TRBJ2-2, with unresolved D. Per germline, CDR1 SGHKS and CDR2 YYEKEE (reference sequence). The CDR3 is 14 amino acids.